This TCR beta chain originates from a study of vaccination and CD4 T cells after COVID-19. The study's findings and limits: Investigators enrolled relatively few convalescent patients and included no early post-infection timepoints.

The treatment denotes: roughly 10-day PBMC culture with coronavirus spike peptide pools or control peptides (ViraFEST assay). Investigators isolated CD4+ T cells by negative selection after less than twelve days of culture. Cultured CD4+ T cell DNA was sequenced using the Oncomine TCR Beta short-read assay. Genomic DNA was isolated from cultured CD4+ T cells. TCRdb passed the PCR reads through MiXCR, listing each CDR3 protein once. The sample carries 11,000 or so distinct CDR3 sequences, 25% to 35% recorded once. Comment on this clonotype: Its cognate antigen is unknown.

Trimming removed 6 bases from V and 4 bases from J, with 10 bases in between. The CDR3 extends over 14 amino acids. Sequencing was carried out using cultured CD4+ T cells from blood. The sequence was obtained from a human donor with COVID-19. The chain couples TRBV12-3 or TRBV12-4 to TRBJ2-6; D gene uncertain. The CDR3 DNA reads as TGTGCCAGCAGGCAGAGCTCCGGGGCCAACGTCCTGACTTTC. Translating it yields CASRQSSGANVLTF.